The T cell receptor beta chain described here comes from a study of PD-L1 blockade in urothelial cancer. Study-level information: Starting in the mid-2010s, patients were given atezolizumab (1,200 mg intravenously every 3 weeks). Study patients had been treated with 0 to 3 previous chemotherapy regimens. Blood analysis was done at 3 weeks (second dose) and 6 weeks after treatment began.

Profiled with immunoSEQ multiplex PCR; TCRdb holds only in-frame clones, not every one. The sample yields 50,000 or so clones, 70% to 90% seen once. This sample's time point: pretreatment peripheral blood. Whole-study findings and limits: Having blood TCR clonality under the median before treatment predicted better survival.

In regard to this clone: As yet, its antigen is unknown.

The specimen was PBMCs, collected around atezolizumab (anti-PD-L1) treatment. This TCR was recovered from a man between 60 and 70 years old with urothelial cancer.

This chain's CDR3 is CASSGTQGNTEAFF. The CDR3 bases are TGCGCCAGCAGCGGGACACAGGGGAACACTGAAGCTTTCTTT. The J gene is TRBJ1-1, the V gene TRBV5-1; tentative D call: TRBD1 (6 bases). The V and J ends lost 4 bases and 1 base respectively, with 11 bases between them. This CDR3 comprises 14 residues. The germline V gene has CDR1 SGHRS and CDR2 YFSETQ.